This T cell receptor (beta chain) was captured in a study of T cell responses to AZD1222 COVID-19 vaccine. The V and J ends lost 0 bases and 3 bases respectively, with 13 bases between them. In germline, CDR1 is SGHNT, CDR2 YYREEE (reference sequence). The CDR3 contains 16 residues. Profiled with immunoSEQ multiplex PCR; TCRdb holds only in-frame clones, not every one. The table lists some 120,000 clones, 65% to 90% of them singletons. Turning to this clone: Its antigen is currently unknown.

Study-level points and caveats: Females outnumbered males among donors, who were mostly white British; clonal diversity was possibly underestimated. CD4 TCRs covered the whole spike, strongest at regions 160-218 and 743-854.

The source is an adult in good health. The genes are TRBV5-4 and TRBJ1-3; TRBD1 is a possible D gene (5 bases). The starting material was peripheral blood, obtained on day 0 of AZD1222 vaccination. CDR3 protein: CASSLVGRGSGNTIYF. The CDR3 DNA is TGTGCCAGCAGCTTGGTCGGGAGGGGCAGTGGAAACACCATATATTTT. The variable domain in full, completed from reference TRBV5-4 and TRBJ1-3, reads ETGVTQSPTHLIKTRGQQVTLRCSSQSGHNTVSWYQQALGQGPQFIFQYYREEENGRGNFPPRFSGLQFPNYSSELNVNALELDDSALYLCASSLVGRGSGNTIYFGEGSWLTVV.